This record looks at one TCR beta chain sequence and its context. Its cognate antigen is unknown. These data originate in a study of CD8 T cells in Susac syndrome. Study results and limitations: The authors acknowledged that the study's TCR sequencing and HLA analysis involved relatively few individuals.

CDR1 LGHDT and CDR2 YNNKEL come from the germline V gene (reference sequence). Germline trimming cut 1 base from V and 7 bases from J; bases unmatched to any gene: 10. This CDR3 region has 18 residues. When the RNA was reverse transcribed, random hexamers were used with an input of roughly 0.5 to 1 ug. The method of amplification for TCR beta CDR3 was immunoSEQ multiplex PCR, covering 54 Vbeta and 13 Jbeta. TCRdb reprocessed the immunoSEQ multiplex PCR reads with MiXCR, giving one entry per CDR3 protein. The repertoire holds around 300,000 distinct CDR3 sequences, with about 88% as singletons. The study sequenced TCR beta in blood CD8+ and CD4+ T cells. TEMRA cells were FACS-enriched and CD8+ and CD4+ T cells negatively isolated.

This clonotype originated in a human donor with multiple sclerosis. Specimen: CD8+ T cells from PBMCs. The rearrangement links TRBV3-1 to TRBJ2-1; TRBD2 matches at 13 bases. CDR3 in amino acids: CASSQATPLAGGWNEQFF. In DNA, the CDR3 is TGTGCCAGCAGCCAAGCCACCCCACTAGCGGGGGGGTGGAATGAGCAGTTCTTC.